This T cell receptor (beta chain) comes out of a study of blood T cell repertoires in COVID-19 (dated by TCRdb to about 2020). Background for the entire study: Samples from collaborators originated in the United States, Italy and Spain and spanned both the acute and convalescent phases of COVID-19. The material from the prospective study consisted of cDNA or gDNA derived from T cells, B-cell-depleted T cells, or PBMCs. Subjects who had been exposed to COVID-19, were actively infected with it, or had recovered from it provided the deeply sampled blood TCRbeta repertoires that made up the dataset. The repertoires were released in a freely available public database meant as a resource for research on the immune response to SARS-CoV-2. Samples came from the ongoing ImmuneRACE study (first 160 participants) plus 1,254 subjects from 6 global collaborators. The sample metadata nearly always contained a de-identified subject ID, COVID-19 status, age in years and sex. Where available, HLA class I and class II types were taken from metadata supplied by the sample provider and were not determined by assay-based typing.

Details on this clone: Its recognized antigen is unknown. No base qualities exist here, and no much larger clone lies one base off it.

The immunoSEQ Assay, a bias-controlled multiplex PCR, was used to amplify TCRbeta CDR3 regions from genomic DNA. On the authors' methods: Within the assay, amplification of reference gene primers was used to estimate how many nucleated cells each sample contained. Sequence reads were collapsed and filtered to measure the absolute abundance of every unique TCRbeta CDR3 rearrangement. Productive Simpson clonality was computed per sample as the square root of Simpson's diversity index over productive rearrangements. TCRdb carries this immuneACCESS record with in-frame sequences only. Its versions omit some clonotypes, under half of them owing to an unresolved V gene in the studies checked, with the rest unexplained. Clone size and the V and J calls come from that table; the DNA yielded D and trimming. The sample includes some 450,000 clones, with approximately 90% observed a single time. The top ten clonotypes cover 0.8% to 1% of the sample.

Here is what the overall study found, with its caveats: The amount of clinical and demographic metadata varied by source and participant and was provided uncurated.

CDR1 and CDR2, per the germline V gene, are SGHAT and FQNNGV. Clipping removes 5 bases from V and 14 bases from J, with 8 as the unmatched junction base count. Taken from cysteine to phenylalanine, the CDR3 has 12 residues. Of the read, only the CDR3 DNA is kept; its 36 bases are in frame from base 1. One collaborating source in Seattle enrolled patients during active infection and followed them longitudinally through the course of disease. Collaborating institutions collected whole blood in K2EDTA tubes following their own protocols. For TCRbeta analysis, collaborators shipped samples as frozen whole blood, isolated PBMCs, or DNA extracted from either of those sample types.

Sample: peripheral blood. The chain is assembled from TRBV11-2 and TRBJ2-3; the junction holds 9 bases that match TRBD2. This TCR came from a young man with COVID-19, enrolled during active disease. The nucleotides are TGTGCCAGCAGCCATAGCGGGGGTGGGAGGTATTTT. Its amino acids are CASSHSGGGRYF.